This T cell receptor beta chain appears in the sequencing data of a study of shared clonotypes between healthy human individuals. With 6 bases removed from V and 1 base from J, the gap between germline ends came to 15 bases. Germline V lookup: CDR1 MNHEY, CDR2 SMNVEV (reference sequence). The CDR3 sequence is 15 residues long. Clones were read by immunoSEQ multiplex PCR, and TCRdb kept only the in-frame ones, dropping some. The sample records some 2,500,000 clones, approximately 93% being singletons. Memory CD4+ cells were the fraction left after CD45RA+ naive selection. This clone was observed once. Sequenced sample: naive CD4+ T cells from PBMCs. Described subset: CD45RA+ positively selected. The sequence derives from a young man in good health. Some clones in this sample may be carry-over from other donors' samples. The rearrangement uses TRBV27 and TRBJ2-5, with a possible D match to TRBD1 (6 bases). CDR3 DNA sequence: TGTGCCAGCAGCCCGGACAGATTGAGCCAAGAGACCCAGTACTTC. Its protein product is CASSPDRLSQETQYF.